The present entry profiles one TCR beta chain with its context. This specimen comes from a study of blood T cell repertoires in COVID-19. The CDR3 consists of 12 residues. Germline V lookup: CDR1 SEHNR, CDR2 FQNEAQ (reference sequence). The ends lost 11 bases at V and 1 base at J; junction bases unmatched: 3. The method was immunoSEQ multiplex PCR; TCRdb's version includes in-frame clones alone and lacks a portion of them. Of 250,000 to 350,000 clones in the sample, 80% to 90% are singletons; the top ten hold 2.4%. This TCR was recovered from a woman under 30 who had recovered from COVID-19. This chain joins TRBV7-9 and TRBJ1-1; 8 bases match TRBD1. Sample: PBMCs or T cells enriched from blood (not recorded which). CDR3 in amino acids: CAGGTGNTEAFF. In DNA form, the CDR3 reads TGTGCCGGGGGGACAGGGAACACTGAAGCTTTCTTT.